Shown below are 27 T cell receptor beta chains from a single sample sequenced in a study of brain T cells in children with intractable seizures (dated by TCRdb to about 2021). In the paper's terms, the time point label means: resected brain tissue, or blood drawn just prior to surgery. The library came from the immunoSEQ multiplex PCR assay. What TCRdb holds here is the immuneACCESS table cut down to in-frame rearrangements. Part of the clones is not present; checked against another copy, under half of the missing clones reflect an unresolved V gene, and the others are unexplained. The sample yields tens of thousands of clones; under 95% were counted once. The top ten constitute around 24% of the sample. This sample comprised peripheral blood, obtained at surgery. Source of these receptors: a girl aged 2 to 10 with Rasmussen encephalitis and intractable seizures.

This chain joins TRBV7-9 and TRBJ2-2, with a tentative D call TRBD1 (6 bases). Germline V gene lookup returns CDR1 SEHNR and CDR2 FQNEAQ (reference sequence). CDR3 length: 14 amino acids. V shed 5 bases and J shed 8 bases, with 15 bases lying between them. As DNA, the CDR3 is TGTGCCAGCAGCACCACAGGGAAGGGTGGGGAGCTGTTTTTT. Amino acids: CASSTTGKGGELFF.

The gene calls are TRBV7-2 and TRBJ1-5, with D uncertain. The V gene's germline CDR1 is SGHTA and CDR2 FQGNSA. The CDR3 covers 12 residues. V lost 3 bases, J lost 6 bases, and 6 bases lay in between. CDR3 sequence reads: CASSFQAQPQHF. The DNA for the CDR3 is TGTGCCAGCAGCTTTCAGGCTCAGCCCCAGCATTTT. The whole variable domain, filled in from reference TRBV7-2 and TRBJ1-5, reads GAGVSQSPSNKVTEKGKDVELRCDPISGHTALYWYRQSLGQGLEFLIYFQGNSAPDKSGLPSDRFSAERTGGSVSTLTIQRTQQEDSAVYLCASSFQAQPQHFGDGTRLSIL.

The V call is TRBV9, the J call TRBJ1-1; TRBD1 might be the D (6 bases). CDR3 length: 13 amino acids. Trimming left V 4 bases short and J 3 bases short, with 10 bases between. The germline gives CDR1 SGDLS, CDR2 YYNGEE. The CDR3 nucleotides are TGTGCCAGCAGCCAAAGGGGGGACACTGAAGCTTTCTTT. The encoded protein is CASSQRGDTEAFF.

The chain uses TRBV2 and TRBJ2-5; no reliable D call. This CDR3 is built from 10 residues. Germline CDR1 reads SNHLY; CDR2 reads FYNNEI. V dropped 1 base and J dropped 6 bases, with 0 bases sitting between them. CDR3 coding DNA: TGTGCCAGCAGTGAAGAGACCCAGTACTTC. Translating it yields CASSEETQYF.

This sequence joins TRBV5-1 and TRBJ2-7; D gene unclear. The CDR3 runs 13 residues. From germline, CDR1 is SGHRS and CDR2 YFSETQ. The V end lost 1 base, the J end lost 0 bases, and 5 bases lay between the germline ends. The CDR3 DNA is TGCGCCAGCAGCTTGCGCGGCTCCTACGAGCAGTACTTC. This codes for CASSLRGSYEQYF.

The chain links TRBV24-1 to TRBJ2-1; tentatively, D is TRBD2 (5 bases). Germline CDR1 and CDR2: KGHDR and SFDVKD. CDR3 length equals 14 residues. Trimming cost V 10 bases and J 0 bases, with 12 bases left between them. DNA for the CDR3: TGTGCCACTGGGTCTGGGAGCTCCTACAATGAGCAGTTCTTC. This encodes CATGSGSSYNEQFF.

The genes are TRBV2 and TRBJ1-1; D call uncertain. Trimming left V 7 bases short and J 3 bases short, with 9 bases between. This CDR3 contains 12 residues. CDR1 is SNHLY, CDR2 FYNNEI, per germline. The CDR3 DNA sequence: TGTGCCAGCAAAGGGTATTACACTGAAGCTTTCTTT. It is translated as CASKGYYTEAFF.

By proportion, this clone is large (0.1 to 1%). This chain connects TRBV9 to TRBJ2-7; TRBD2 matches 7 bases. The CDR3 is 14 residues long. The V segment lost 4 bases and the J segment 0 bases; nucleotides outside the gene matches: 4. Per the germline V gene, CDR1 is SGDLS and CDR2 is YYNGEE. The DNA for the CDR3 is TGTGCCAGCAGCCCCCGGGACTACTCCTACGAGCAGTACTTC. This codes for CASSPRDYSYEQYF.

In its sample, this clone was seen once. The chain carries TRBV30 and TRBJ2-5, with D perhaps matching TRBD1 or TRBD2 (5 bases each). The CDR3 sequence is 15 residues long. V lost 0 bases and J 2 bases, leaving 13 bases between the germline ends. Germline CDR1 GTSNPN, CDR2 SVGIG (reference sequence). For the CDR3, the DNA is TGTGCCTGGAGTGTTATGGGGGACCCACAAGAGACCCAGTACTTC. It codes for CAWSVMGDPQETQYF.

The chain carries TRBV14 and TRBJ1-2; D is possibly TRBD1 (6 bases). Germline assignment: CDR1 SGHDN and CDR2 FVKESK. V lost 4 bases, J lost 3 bases, and 15 bases lay in between. This CDR3 has 15 amino acids. CDR3 DNA: TGTGCCAGCAGCCTAACAGGGACTTTTGACTATGGCTACACCTTC. Translated, it gives CASSLTGTFDYGYTF.

This clone has a single count. The rearrangement links TRBV6-5 to TRBJ1-2; D not certain. The V end was cut by 6 bases, the J end by 8 bases, with 22 bases between. The germline V gene encodes CDR1 MNHEY and CDR2 SVGAGI. CDR3 length: 15 residues. CDR3 DNA sequence: TGTGCCAGCAGCCAACTGGCTCTAGGGCGAGGCGGCTACACCTTC. This translates into CASSQLALGRGGYTF.

This clone was observed once. The chain joins TRBV27 to TRBJ2-3; maybe TRBD2 (5 bases). Trimming took 5 bases from V and 0 from J, leaving 15 bases between them. In germline, CDR1 is MNHEY, CDR2 SMNVEV (reference sequence). This CDR3 contains 16 residues. The CDR3 here is CASSRKRTGSTDTQYF. The CDR3 bases are TGTGCCAGCAGTCGAAAAAGGACTGGAAGCACAGATACGCAGTATTTT.

This rearrangement joins TRBV4-2 to TRBJ1-2, with D unresolved. CDR1 LGHNA and CDR2 YNFKEQ come from the germline V gene. V shed 3 bases and J shed 6 bases, with 17 bases lying between them. The CDR3 totals 15 residues. CDR3 bases: TGTGCCAGCAGCCAGCCTTGGGAGGAGCACAATGGCTACACCTTC. Encoded protein: CASSQPWEEHNGYTF.

V is TRBV12-1 and J is TRBJ1-4; the table names TRBD1, a call not compared with the DNA. TRBV12-1 is flagged as a pseudogene. This CDR3 has 17 amino acids. The DNA of the CDR3 is TGTGCCAGCAGCTTTGAGGGACAGGGGACTTATAATGAAAAACTGTTTTTT. Translated, it gives CASSFEGQGTYNEKLFF.

The V call is TRBV11-3, the J call TRBJ2-1, with 7 bases that match TRBD2. The germline V gene has CDR1 SGHNT and CDR2 YENEEA. J lost 4 bases, V lost 1 base, and 1 base had no gene match. The CDR3 runs to 14 residues. CDR3 protein: CASSLAGGYNEQFF. The CDR3 coding sequence is TGTGCCAGCAGCTTAGCGGGGGGATACAATGAGCAGTTCTTC. The full variable domain, its missing parts supplied by reference TRBV11-3 and TRBJ2-1, is EAGVVQSPRYKIIEKKQPVAFWCNPISGHNTLYWYLQNLGQGPELLIRYENEEAVDDSQLPKDRFSAERLKGVDSTLKIQPAELGDSAVYLCASSLAGGYNEQFFGPGTRLTVL.

The genes are TRBV7-9 and TRBJ1-1, with D unresolved. CDR3 size: 13 residues. The V end lost 1 base, the J end lost 4 bases, and 7 bases lay between the germline ends. Looked up from germline, CDR1 is SEHNR and CDR2 is FQNEAQ (reference sequence). CDR3 amino acids: CASSLGPRTEAFF. The CDR3, as DNA: TGTGCCAGCAGCTTAGGGCCGCGCACTGAAGCTTTCTTT.

CDR3 bases: TGCGCCAGCAGCCAGGATGGACAGCTTGAAAAACTGTTTTTT. It specifies CASSQDGQLEKLFF. V gene TRBV4-1 combines with J gene TRBJ1-4; possibly TRBD1 for D (6 bases). V was cut by 3 bases and J by 7 bases, with 12 bases left in between. The length of the CDR3 is 14 residues. CDR1 is MGHRA and CDR2 is YSYEKL in the germline V gene.

The rearrangement uses TRBV2 and TRBJ2-3; D is unclear. CDR1 is SNHLY and CDR2 is FYNNEI in the germline V gene. This CDR3 contains 15 residues. Deletions cut 8 bases from V and 2 bases from J, with 17 bases between. CDR3 coding DNA: TGTGCCAGCGGTTTCGACGCCATCGCCACAGATACGCAGTATTTT. Amino acids: CASGFDAIATDTQYF.

The J gene is TRBJ1-6, the V gene TRBV28, with 7 bases matching TRBD1. The length of the CDR3 is 15 residues. Germline lookup yields CDR1 MDHEN and CDR2 SYDVKM. V lost 4 bases to trimming and J lost 9 bases; unmatched junction nucleotides: 9. CDR3 in DNA: TGTGCCAGCAGTTGGGTGGACAGGCAGGGTTCACCCCTCCACTTT. Translated, it gives CASSWVDRQGSPLHF.

V and J are TRBV4-1 and TRBJ1-1; D is unclear. Trimming shortened V by 1 base and J by 6 bases, and 12 bases separated the two germline ends. The germline CDR1 and CDR2 sequences are MGHRA and YSYEKL. This CDR3 region has 14 residues. The CDR3 region has the DNA TGCGCCAGCAGCCAAGGAGGCCTGGAGGCTGAAGCTTTCTTT. Its protein product is CASSQGGLEAEAFF.

This clone was picked up one time. The chain links TRBV29-1 to TRBJ2-7, with D possibly TRBD2 on 5 matching bases. Germline V CDR1 and CDR2: SQVTM, ANQGSEA. This CDR3 comprises 13 residues. The V end was cut by 4 bases, the J end by 0 bases, with 10 bases between. The CDR3 spells CSVGERASYEQYF. The CDR3 DNA reads TGCAGCGTTGGGGAGCGAGCCTCCTACGAGCAGTACTTC.

The chain recombines TRBV2 with TRBJ2-2; D remains ambiguous. The ends were cut back, 6 bases at V and 5 bases at J, with 7 bases in the middle. Germline V lookup: CDR1 SNHLY, CDR2 FYNNEI. The CDR3 is 12 amino acids. CDR3 loop: CASRYDTGELFF. CDR3 DNA sequence: TGTGCCAGCAGATATGATACCGGGGAGCTGTTTTTT.

The chain uses TRBV12-3 or TRBV12-4 and TRBJ2-2, with D perhaps TRBD1 (5 bases). Trimming pared 8 bases from V and 1 base from J, leaving 8 bases between. The CDR3 totals 13 residues. CDR3 sequence (DNA): TGTGCCAGCGCAGGACAGAACACCGGGGAGCTGTTTTTT. Its translation: CASAGQNTGELFF.

This clone appeared a single time. The genes are TRBV27 and TRBJ1-1, with a possible D match to TRBD1 (5 bases). The length of the CDR3 is 14 residues. The V end was cut by 2 bases, the J end by 4 bases, with 11 bases between. Germline CDR1 and CDR2: MNHEY and SMNVEV (reference sequence). DNA of the CDR3: TGTGCCAGCAGTTTAGCTGGGGCCGGCACTGAAGCTTTCTTT. Its protein is CASSLAGAGTEAFF.

The V call is TRBV5-5, the J call TRBJ2-6; D is undetermined. The CDR3 totals 16 residues. Germline V lookup: CDR1 SGHKS, CDR2 YYEKEE (reference sequence). The germline V and J ends were trimmed by 0 bases and 0 bases, with 7 bases remaining between them. CDR3 loop: CASSLDPLSGANVLTF. CDR3 bases: TGTGCCAGCAGCTTGGATCCCCTCTCTGGGGCCAACGTCCTGACTTTC.

The chain carries TRBV7-9 and TRBJ2-1; 7 nucleotides agree with TRBD2. This CDR3 contains 14 residues. From germline, CDR1 is SEHNR and CDR2 FQNEAQ (reference sequence). The J segment lost 6 bases and the V segment lost 1 base, leaving 3 bases of the junction unmatched. The CDR3 spells CASSLGEGGNEQFF. The CDR3 coding sequence is TGTGCCAGCAGCTTAGGGGAGGGAGGCAATGAGCAGTTCTTC. Drawing the rest from reference TRBV7-9 and TRBJ2-1, the complete variable domain is DTGVSQNPRHKITKRGQNVTFRCDPISEHNRLYWYRQTLGQGPEFLTYFQNEAQLEKSRLLSDRFSAERPKGSFSTLEIQRTEQGDSAMYLCASSLGEGGNEQFFGPGTRLTVL.

This clone was counted once. The J gene is TRBJ2-1, the V gene TRBV12-5; D ambiguous. V lost 0 bases and J 2 bases, leaving 8 bases between the germline ends. Per the germline V gene, CDR1 is LGHNT and CDR2 is FRNRAP. The CDR3 length is 15 residues. CDR3 DNA: TGTGCTAGTGGTTTGGTAGTGGCTACCTACAATGAGCAGTTCTTC. This codes for CASGLVVATYNEQFF.